One and the same sample provided the 8 T cell receptor beta chains below, sequenced in a study of cytomegalovirus exposure and HLA in healthy donors. The PCR had 60 Vbeta and 13 Jbeta primers. Method: immunoSEQ multiplex PCR; TCRdb's copy keeps in-frame clones and lacks some. The sample has 250,000 to 300,000 clones; nearly 95% are singletons. The sample comprised PBMCs. The receptors were sampled from a girl aged 2 to 9 in good health and CMV-seronegative.

This chain's CDR3 is CASSPRTSGSSEQFF. DNA for the CDR3: TGTGCCAGCAGTCCGCGGACTAGCGGGAGTTCTGAGCAGTTCTTC. This chain uses TRBV25-1 with TRBJ2-1; 13 bases map to TRBD2. The CDR3 extends over 15 amino acids. CDR1 and CDR2 from the germline V gene are MGHDK and SYGVNS. The junction had 7 bases not matched to a gene; V was cut back by 5 bases and J by 9 bases.

The genes are TRBV5-1 and TRBJ2-5; D uncertain. The last part of the DNA fits TRBJ2-7 better; the J call may be wrong. The CDR3 is made up of 13 amino acids. Per the germline V gene, CDR1 is SGHRS and CDR2 is YFSETQ. The CDR3 is CASSLVLLSEQYF. For the CDR3, the DNA is TGCGCCAGCAGCTTGGTGCTCCTTTCCGAGCAGTACTTC.

J is TRBJ2-1 and V is TRBV6-1, with 9 bases identical to TRBD2. CDR1 is MNHNS and CDR2 is SASEGT in the germline V gene. CDR3 length equals 15 residues. The ends lost 1 base at V and 6 bases at J; junction bases unmatched: 4. DNA for the CDR3: TGTGCCAGCAGTGAAGGGCTAGCGGGGTTCAATGAGCAGTTCTTC. This gives the protein CASSEGLAGFNEQFF.

The chain combines TRBV6-5 with TRBJ1-2, with D hard to call. CDR1 and CDR2 from the germline V gene are MNHEY and SVGAGI. The germline V and J ends were trimmed by 2 bases and 4 bases, with 14 bases remaining between them. The CDR3 loop spans 15 amino acids. Written as DNA, the CDR3 is TGTGCCAGCAGTTACCTGGGAGGCTCGGGCTATGGCTACACCTTC. Translating it yields CASSYLGGSGYGYTF.

This chain joins TRBV18 and TRBJ2-1, with 9 bases fitting TRBD2. This CDR3 has 18 amino acids. J was trimmed by 7 bases and V by 2 bases; bases with no gene match: 15. CDR1 KGHSH and CDR2 LQKENI come from the germline V gene. The DNA for the CDR3 is TGTGCCAGCTCACCAATAGAGGGACTAGCATTGAAGGCGAATGAGCAGTTCTTC. Its translation: CASSPIEGLALKANEQFF.

This chain links TRBV5-1 with TRBJ2-3, with TRBD1 as a possible D gene (6 bases). This CDR3 has 15 amino acids. From germline, CDR1 is SGHRS and CDR2 YFSETQ. The germline V and J ends were trimmed by 4 bases and 4 bases, with 16 bases remaining between them. The CDR3 DNA reads TGCGCCAGCAGCCCGGGACACCCGTCCGCAGATACGCAGTATTTT. The encoded protein is CASSPGHPSADTQYF.

The V call is TRBV5-5, the J call TRBJ2-3, with 7 bases identical to TRBD1. Losses at the gene ends were 5 bases for V and 6 bases for J; bases not matched to a gene: 12. In germline, CDR1 is SGHKS, CDR2 YYEKEE (reference sequence). This CDR3 is 15 amino acids long. In nucleotides, the CDR3 is TGTGCCAGCAGTCGGAGACAGGGTCCTCCGGATACGCAGTATTTT. It encodes CASSRRQGPPDTQYF.

This sequence joins TRBV4-1 and TRBJ1-1, with 12 bases lining up with TRBD1. Germline CDR1 reads MGHRA; CDR2 reads YSYEKL. The J segment lost 3 bases and the V segment lost 1 base, leaving 9 bases of the junction unmatched. This CDR3 is built from 18 residues. The CDR3 is CASSQVGGQGARDTEAFF. CDR3 in DNA: TGCGCCAGCAGCCAAGTAGGGGGACAGGGGGCAAGGGACACTGAAGCTTTCTTT.